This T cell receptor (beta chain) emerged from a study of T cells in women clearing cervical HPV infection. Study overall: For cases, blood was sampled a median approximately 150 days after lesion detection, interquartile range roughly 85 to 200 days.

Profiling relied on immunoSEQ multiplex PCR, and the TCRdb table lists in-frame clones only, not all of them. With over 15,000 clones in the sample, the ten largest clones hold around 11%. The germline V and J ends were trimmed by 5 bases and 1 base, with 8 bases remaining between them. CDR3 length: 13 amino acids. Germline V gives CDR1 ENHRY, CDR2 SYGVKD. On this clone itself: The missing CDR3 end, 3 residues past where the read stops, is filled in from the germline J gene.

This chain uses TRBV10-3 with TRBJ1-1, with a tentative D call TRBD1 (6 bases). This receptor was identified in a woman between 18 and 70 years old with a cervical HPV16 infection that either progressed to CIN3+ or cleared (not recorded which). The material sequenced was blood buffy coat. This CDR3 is CAISWDKNTEAFF. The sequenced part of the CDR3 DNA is TGTGCCATCAGTTGGGACAAGAACACTGAA.